Given below is one T cell receptor (beta chain) in context. TCRdb keeps only in-frame clones here, not all; method: immunoSEQ multiplex PCR. The profile shows tens of thousands of clones, roughly 89% of them singletons. The entry originates in a study of PD-1 blockade in classical Hodgkin lymphoma. Every single patient, without exception, relapsed after autologous stem cell transplantation, and brentuximab vedotin exposure varied. The germline V gene has CDR1 SGDLS and CDR2 YYNGEE. The CDR3 extends over 18 amino acids. Trimming shortened V by 7 bases and J by 5 bases, and 30 bases separated the two germline ends.

The sequenced sample was peripheral blood mononuclear cells (PBMCs), obtained before the second cycle of nivolumab. This TCR came from a human donor with classical Hodgkin lymphoma. The J gene is TRBJ1-2, the V gene TRBV9; D uncertain. Here the CDR3 reads CASSSGRTYSTGGYGYTF. DNA of the CDR3: TGTGCCAGCTCCTCCGGGAGAACCTACTCGACCGGCGGGTATGGCTACACCTTC. The full variable domain, its missing parts supplied by reference TRBV9 and TRBJ1-2, is DSGVTQTPKHLITATGQRVTLRCSPRSGDLSVYWYQQSLDQGLQFLIQYYNGEERAKGNILERFSAQQFPDLHSELNLSSLELGDSALYFCASSSGRTYSTGGYGYTFGSGTRLTVV.